Below are 24 T cell receptor beta chains sequenced from a single sample in a study of T-cell reconstitution after alpha-beta-depleted transplantation in children. Unique molecular identifiers were used to barcode this TCRbeta library. A single record per CDR3 protein comes from TCRdb applying MiXCR to the PCR reads. The table includes roughly 420,000 distinct CDR3 sequences, about a sixth detected once. This sample comprised PBMCs, mostly from graft donor cells, obtained 360 days after TCRalphabeta/CD19-depleted stem cell transplant. Source of these receptors: a boy in the first two years of life who had a stem cell transplant for Wiskott-Aldrich syndrome, so the T cells may come from the graft donor.

The V gene is TRBV18, the J gene TRBJ2-1, with 8 nucleotides matching TRBD2. In germline, CDR1 is KGHSH, CDR2 LQKENI. V was clipped by 1 base and J by 6 bases; unmatched bases: 2. This CDR3 contains 14 residues. The CDR3 sequence is CASSPLTSGNEQFF. For the CDR3, the DNA is TGTGCCAGCTCACCACTCACTAGCGGCAATGAGCAGTTCTTC.

Comments on this clonotype: At one boundary the junction diverges from the germline segment, which might be a read error. The chain is built from TRBV6-5 and TRBJ2-2; 12 bases are shared with TRBD2. Germline V gene sequence: CDR1 MNHEY, CDR2 SVGAGI. This CDR3 spans 16 amino acids. CDR3 in amino acids: CASSYSTTGGLAGWVF. The DNA of the CDR3 is TGTGCCAGCAGTTACTCGACTACCGGCGGACTAGCGGGATGGGTTTTT.

The chain carries TRBV6-1 and TRBJ2-2, with 7 nucleotides matching TRBD2. The length of the CDR3 is 16 residues. V trimming: 6 bases; J trimming: 4 bases; junction bases outside the gene matches: 11. Germline V CDR1 and CDR2: MNHNS, SASEGT. DNA for the CDR3: TGTGCCAGCAGGGTGGTCCGGGGGGAGGGCACCGGGGAGCTGTTTTTT. The encoded protein is CASRVVRGEGTGELFF.

The CDR3: CASSFFGLNNEQFF. CDR3 bases: TGCGCCAGCAGCTTTTTTGGCTTGAACAATGAGCAGTTCTTC. This chain links TRBV5-1 with TRBJ2-1, with D uncertain. Germline V gene data show CDR1 as SGHRS and CDR2 as YFSETQ. The CDR3 extends over 14 amino acids. V gave up 2 bases and J gave up 5 bases, with 11 bases separating them.

The rearrangement uses TRBV29-1 and TRBJ2-7; 10 bases map to TRBD1. CDR1 and CDR2 from the germline V gene are SQVTM and ANQGSEA. The junction had 4 bases not matched to a gene; V was cut back by 4 bases and J by 4 bases. This CDR3 is built from 13 residues. The CDR3 bases are TGCAGCGTTGCCCGGACAGGGGGATACGAGCAGTACTTC. Its protein product is CSVARTGGYEQYF.

The chain carries TRBV5-1 and TRBJ2-7; 9 bases are shared with TRBD2. V was pared by 4 bases and J by 3 bases, with 5 bases of the junction left unmatched. Germline CDR1 SGHRS, CDR2 YFSETQ. This CDR3 is built from 14 residues. For the CDR3, the DNA is TGCGCCAGCAGCCGGGGCGGGAGGGACTACGAGCAGTACTTC. This encodes CASSRGGRDYEQYF.

The V gene is TRBV5-1, the J gene TRBJ2-5, with 9 nucleotides matching TRBD2. The CDR3 spans 16 residues. V shed 1 base, J shed 2 bases, and the junction held 6 bases outside the gene matches. Germline-derived CDR1 and CDR2 are SGHRS and YFSETQ. The CDR3 is CASSLRLAGRQETQYF. The CDR3 nucleotides are TGCGCCAGCAGCTTGCGCCTAGCGGGGAGGCAAGAGACCCAGTACTTC.

In this sample, this clonotype turned up many times. V and J are TRBV5-1 and TRBJ2-5; D is unclear. Germline V lookup: CDR1 SGHRS, CDR2 YFSETQ. This CDR3 is 12 amino acids long. Trimming removed 4 bases from V and 2 bases from J, with 6 bases in between. As DNA, the CDR3 is TGCGCCAGCAGCGACCAGCAAGAGACCCAGTACTTC. Encoded protein: CASSDQQETQYF.

This clonotype was observed a handful of times. The rearrangement joins TRBV9 to TRBJ2-1; the match to TRBD1 covers 8 bases. The CDR3 has 14 residues. In germline, CDR1 is SGDLS, CDR2 YYNGEE. V lost 2 bases to trimming and J lost 4 bases; unmatched junction nucleotides: 2. The CDR3 region is CASSVGTGYNEQFF. CDR3 coding DNA: TGTGCCAGCAGCGTGGGGACAGGATACAATGAGCAGTTCTTC.

This clonotype was detected only a few times. This chain joins TRBV11-2 and TRBJ2-7; D ambiguous. The CDR3 covers 15 residues. CDR1 and CDR2 from the germline V gene are SGHAT and FQNNGV. Deletions cut 2 bases from V and 5 bases from J, with 16 bases between. CDR3 sequence: CASSLSPNVWNEQYF. The CDR3 coding sequence is TGTGCCAGCAGCTTATCCCCTAACGTGTGGAACGAGCAGTACTTC. Filled out from reference TRBV11-2 and TRBJ2-7, the complete variable domain reads EAGVAQSPRYKIIEKRQSVAFWCNPISGHATLYWYQQILGQGPKLLIQFQNNGVVDDSQLPKDRFSAERLKGVDSTLKIQPAKLEDSAVYLCASSLSPNVWNEQYFGPGTRLTVT.

This clonotype was counted ten times or more. The rearrangement links TRBV20-1 to TRBJ1-2, with D hard to call. The V gene's germline CDR1 is DFQATT and CDR2 SNEGSKA (reference sequence). The CDR3 length is 8 residues. The CDR3 DNA follows: TGCAGCCCTGCGGGCTACACCTTC. Translating gives CSPAGYTF.

V and J are TRBV18 and TRBJ2-7; D is unclear. V lost 1 base and J lost 5, with 12 bases in between. Germline V CDR1 and CDR2: KGHSH, LQKENI. The CDR3 loop spans 14 amino acids. CDR3 DNA sequence: TGTGCCAGCTCACCACGGGTCAGGTGGGACGAGCAGTACTTC. This sequence encodes CASSPRVRWDEQYF.

The gene calls are TRBV7-9 and TRBJ1-1; tentative D call: TRBD1 (5 bases). V was shortened by 8 bases and J by 8 bases, with 15 bases between the two germline ends. From germline, CDR1 is SEHNR and CDR2 FQNEAQ (reference sequence). CDR3 length: 12 amino acids. CDR3 in amino acids: CASRPGAMEAFF. The CDR3 coding sequence is TGTGCCAGCCGCCCTGGGGCCATGGAAGCTTTCTTT. The full variable domain, completed using reference TRBV7-9 and TRBJ1-1, is DTGVSQNPRHKITKRGQNVTFRCDPISEHNRLYWYRQTLGQGPEFLTYFQNEAQLEKSRLLSDRFSAERPKGSFSTLEIQRTEQGDSAMYLCASRPGAMEAFFGQGTRLTVV.

The V and J genes are TRBV18 and TRBJ2-1, with D perhaps TRBD1 or TRBD2 (6 bases each). CDR3 size: 14 residues. CDR1 is KGHSH and CDR2 is LQKENI in the germline V gene. Trimming cost V 2 bases and J 7 bases, with 12 bases left between them. For the CDR3, the DNA is TGTGCCAGCTCACCAAGGCAGGGGAGGAATGAGCAGTTCTTC. Translated, it gives CASSPRQGRNEQFF.

The genes are TRBV18 and TRBJ2-7; D is uncertain. The CDR3 is 17 residues long. Germline CDR1 is KGHSH and CDR2 is LQKENI. The germline V and J ends were trimmed by 0 bases and 0 bases, with 15 bases remaining between them. The CDR3 DNA sequence: TGTGCCAGCTCACCACCGGTGGGCAGCTCAAGCTCCTACGAGCAGTACTTC. It codes for CASSPPVGSSSSYEQYF.

The chain uses TRBV4-1 and TRBJ2-5; 7 bases line up with TRBD1. The CDR3 spans 17 residues. V shed 1 base and J 3 bases; nucleotides not matched to a gene: 11. Germline CDR1 reads MGHRA; CDR2 reads YSYEKL. CDR3 bases: TGCGCCAGCAGCCAAGTACGAGGACAGGTCCAAAAAGAGACCCAGTACTTC. Its protein product is CASSQVRGQVQKETQYF.

This clonotype was picked up a small number of times. The gene calls are TRBV15 and TRBJ2-1, with D maybe TRBD2 (5 bases). This CDR3 comprises 16 residues. Per the germline V gene, CDR1 is LNHNV and CDR2 is YYDKDF (reference sequence). Trimming removed 3 bases from V and 9 bases from J, with 21 bases in between. The CDR3 nucleotides are TGTGCCACCAGCAGGGGTTCCCGGGGAATAATGAGTGAGCAGTTCTTC. The encoded protein is CATSRGSRGIMSEQFF. The variable domain in full, completed from reference TRBV15 and TRBJ2-1, reads DAMVIQNPRYQVTQFGKPVTLSCSQTLNHNVMYWYQQKSSQAPKLLFHYYDKDFNNEADTPDNFQSRRPNTSFCFLDIRSPGLGDTAMYLCATSRGSRGIMSEQFFGPGTRLTVL.

This clonotype has only a few counts. This rearrangement joins TRBV28 to TRBJ1-1; 8 nucleotides agree with TRBD1. CDR3 size: 12 residues. Germline V gene data show CDR1 as MDHEN and CDR2 as SYDVKM. V lost 8 bases and J lost 5; bases outside the gene matches: 4. The CDR3 nucleotides are TGTGCCAGCGTACAGGGGGGGACTGAAGCTTTCTTT. This translates into CASVQGGTEAFF.

This clonotype was detected only a few times. CDR3: CASSPGPAPHEQYF. Here the CDR3 DNA reads TGTGCCAGCAGCCCCGGGCCGGCACCCCACGAGCAGTACTTC. The genes are TRBV7-9 and TRBJ2-7; no clear D gene. Germline CDR1 reads SEHNR; CDR2 reads FQNEAQ (reference sequence). Trimming removed 5 bases from V and 5 bases from J, with 16 bases in between. This CDR3 comprises 14 residues.

The V gene is TRBV6-2 or TRBV6-3, the J gene TRBJ2-6; no clear D. Trimming shortened V by 6 bases and J by 4 bases, and 16 bases separated the two germline ends. CDR3 length equals 16 residues. Germline CDR1 is MNHEY and CDR2 is SVGEGT. CDR3 DNA sequence: TGTGCCAGCAGCCACGTATCCAAGGCAGGGGCCAACGTCCTGACTTTC. It is translated as CASSHVSKAGANVLTF.

This clonotype was seen at least ten times. The chain carries TRBV24-1 and TRBJ2-1; D is undetermined. V gave up 6 bases and J gave up 4 bases, with 15 bases separating them. Per the germline V gene, CDR1 is KGHDR and CDR2 is SFDVKD. The CDR3 sequence is 15 residues long. The chain's CDR3 is CATSSIQSLYNEQFF. In DNA, the CDR3 is TGTGCCACCAGTTCGATACAGTCCTTATACAATGAGCAGTTCTTC.

The chain carries TRBV2 and TRBJ2-5; a possible D gene is TRBD2 (5 bases). Trimming left V 6 bases short and J 2 bases short, with 25 bases between. This CDR3 is 18 amino acids long. Germline V lookup: CDR1 SNHLY, CDR2 FYNNEI. DNA of the CDR3: TGTGCCAGCAGCAACCCTCCCACACCGGGAAAGAAACAAGAGACCCAGTACTTC. The encoded protein is CASSNPPTPGKKQETQYF. Together with reference TRBV2 and TRBJ2-5, the CDR3 gives the full variable domain: EPEVTQTPSHQVTQMGQEVILRCVPISNHLYFYWYRQILGQKVEFLVSFYNNEISEKSEIFDDQFSVERPDGSNFTLKIRSTKLEDSAMYFCASSNPPTPGKKQETQYFGPGTRLLVL.

This chain links TRBV21-1 with TRBJ2-1; the table calls TRBD2, which could not be checked here. TRBV21-1 is marked as a pseudogene. This CDR3 contains 19 residues. CDR3 bases: TGTGCCAGCCCGACGACTAGCGGGGGGTCTGTTAGCTCCTACAATGAGCAGTTCTTC. Its protein product is CASPTTSGGSVSSYNEQFF.

This clonotype appeared a few times. This chain uses TRBV5-6 with TRBJ2-3; 8 bases align to TRBD2. The J segment lost 1 base and the V segment lost 4 bases, leaving 5 bases of the junction unmatched. The CDR3 sequence is 15 residues long. Germline loops: CDR1 SGHDT, CDR2 YYEEEE. The CDR3 region has the DNA TGTGCCAGCAGCCTCAGCGGGGGAGGCACAGATACGCAGTATTTT. It is translated as CASSLSGGGTDTQYF.